This entry concerns a single T cell receptor beta chain. The target antigen is unknown. The data originate from a study of cytomegalovirus exposure and HLA in healthy donors. Overall study results and limits: A later examination showed that TCR association rates differed by HLA locus, with DRB1 most and HLA-C fewest. The Asian-associated ancestry cluster reportedly had fewer N-insertions than the roughly 670-donor mean in a later analysis. The listing of fewer than 200 TCR beta chains classed them as cytomegalovirus-associated.

Primers for the PCR totalled 60 Vbeta and 13 Jbeta. Sequencing used immunoSEQ multiplex PCR; TCRdb keeps in-frame clones, though not all of them. This table has roughly 180,000 clones, around four fifths appearing once. Healthy individuals who donated bone marrow served as the donors. CDR1 is SNHLY, CDR2 FYNNEI, per germline. The CDR3 has 17 residues. V shed 7 bases and J shed 0 bases, with 18 bases lying between them. Sequencing used PBMCs. The sequence was obtained from a girl between 5 and 17 years old in good health and CMV-seropositive. V gene TRBV2 combines with J gene TRBJ2-2; a possible D gene is TRBD2 (7 bases). CDR3 protein: CASKTDVGGPNTGELFF. The DNA for the CDR3 is TGTGCCAGCAAGACGGATGTGGGGGGGCCGAACACCGGGGAGCTGTTTTTT.